Below, 2 T cell receptor beta chains from the same sample are listed, as sequenced in a study of CD8 T cells in ankylosing spondylitis. Findings of the study overall: Eight or nine highly homologous variants made up a TCR beta motif that seemed to typify ankylosing spondylitis blood.

TCRdb called the 5' RACE reads again in MiXCR, with one record for every CDR3 protein. The sample holds more than 600,000 distinct CDR3 sequences, around a fifth seen once. For these TCRs, the target antigens are not known. Sample: blood, either unsorted or a sorted T cell fraction (not recorded which). The receptors originated from a male donor with ankylosing spondylitis.

The J gene is TRBJ2-1, the V gene TRBV20-1; D is possibly TRBD2 (6 bases). The CDR3 has 16 amino acids. Germline V gene sequence: CDR1 DFQATT, CDR2 SNEGSKA (reference sequence). Trimming took off 4 bases at V and 0 bases at J, with 16 bases between the two ends. The CDR3 loop reads CSATSQTSRSYNEQFF. DNA of the CDR3: TGCAGTGCTACAAGTCAGACTAGTCGCTCCTACAATGAGCAGTTCTTC.

The CDR3 DNA reads TGTGCCAGCAGCTTTTCGTCCGAGAACTCCTACGAGCAGTACTTC. Residues: CASSFSSENSYEQYF. J is TRBJ2-7 and V is TRBV7-2; D call uncertain. The CDR3 covers 15 residues. The ends were cut back, 3 bases at V and 0 bases at J, with 12 bases in the middle. Germline-derived CDR1 and CDR2 are SGHTA and FQGNSA.